This T cell receptor beta chain was obtained from a study of blood T cell repertoires in COVID-19. Repertoires were generated with immunoSEQ multiplex PCR, while TCRdb's copy carries only in-frame clones and drops some. The sample yields 350,000 to 400,000 clones, 70% to 90% seen once. CDR1 is SGHRS, CDR2 YFSETQ, per germline. V lost 4 bases to trimming and J lost 7 bases; unmatched junction nucleotides: 2. The CDR3 runs 13 residues. This chain links TRBV5-1 with TRBJ1-2; 12 bases are shared with TRBD1. The TCR was taken from a woman aged 25 to 45 with acute COVID-19. The sample taken for sequencing was PBMCs or T cells enriched from blood (not recorded which). CDR3 sequence: CASSRGQGAGYTF. The DNA for the CDR3 is TGCGCCAGCAGCAGGGGACAGGGGGCTGGCTACACCTTC.